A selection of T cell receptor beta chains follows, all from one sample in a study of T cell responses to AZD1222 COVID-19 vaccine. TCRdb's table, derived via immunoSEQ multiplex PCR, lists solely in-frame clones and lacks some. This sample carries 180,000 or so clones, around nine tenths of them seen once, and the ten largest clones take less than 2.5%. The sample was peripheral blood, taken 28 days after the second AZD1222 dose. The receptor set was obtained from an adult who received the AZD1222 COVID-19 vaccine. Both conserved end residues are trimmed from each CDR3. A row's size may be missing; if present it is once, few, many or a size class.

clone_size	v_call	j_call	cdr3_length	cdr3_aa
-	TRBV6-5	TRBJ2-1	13	ASSPPAVPYNEQF
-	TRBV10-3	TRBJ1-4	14	AISKTQGANNEKLF
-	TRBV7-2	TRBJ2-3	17	ASSSDGTSGSEGTDTQY
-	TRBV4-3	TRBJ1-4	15	ASSQPSGQGRNEKLF
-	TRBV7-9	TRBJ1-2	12	ASSTGPLVSGYT
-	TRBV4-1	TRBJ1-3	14	ASSHTGGRTGNTIY
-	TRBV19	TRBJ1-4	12	ASSHGSANEKLF
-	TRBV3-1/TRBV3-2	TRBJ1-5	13	ASSPRTGRNQPQH
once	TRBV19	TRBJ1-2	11	ASSTGGDYGYT
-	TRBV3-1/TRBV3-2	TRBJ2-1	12	ASSQMRGLGEQF
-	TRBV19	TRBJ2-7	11	ASSPGQGAEQY
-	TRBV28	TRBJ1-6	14	ASSLDLPGVNSPLH
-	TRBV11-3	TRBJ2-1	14	ASSLYSLAAYNEQF
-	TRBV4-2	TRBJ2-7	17	ASSQDRVGLAGGAYEQY
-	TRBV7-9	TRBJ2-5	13	ASSYAMGSQETQY
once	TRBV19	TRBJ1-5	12	ASSLGQFNQPQH
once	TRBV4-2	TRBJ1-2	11	ASSQESRSGYT
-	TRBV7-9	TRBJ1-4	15	ASRPGTENRQNEKLF
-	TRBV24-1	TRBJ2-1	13	ATSDPGQGINEQF
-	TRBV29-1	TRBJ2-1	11	SVDGTGNNEQF
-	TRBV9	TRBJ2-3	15	ATRALIAGGPGDTQY
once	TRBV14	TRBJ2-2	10	ASSYTNGELF
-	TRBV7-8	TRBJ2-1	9	ASSLANEQF
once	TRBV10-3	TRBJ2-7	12	AISEQVSSYEQY